This T cell receptor (beta chain) was documented in a study of blood T cells in healthy people across ages. Findings and caveats of the study: Estimated diversity across one million T cells was deemed an underestimate.

A second PCR of roughly 7 to 11 cycles used a sample-barcoded 5' primer and a J-beta primer mix. Each single sample gave us at least 3 million CDR3-containing paired-end reads. Each CDR3 protein is one row after TCRdb ran MiXCR on the 5' RACE reads. The profile shows just over 800,000 distinct CDR3 sequences, less than 80% of them singletons. The trim removed 7 bases at V and 0 bases at J, leaving 6 bases unmatched. There are 16 residues in the CDR3. Germline V gene sequence: CDR1 DFQATT, CDR2 SNEGSKA (reference sequence). On this clonotype itself: Its antigen is not known.

This sequence joins TRBV20-1 and TRBJ2-3; 14 bases align to TRBD2. The source is a man younger than 45 in good health. The specimen was blood. The CDR3 sequence is CSGEGLAGASTDTQYF. CDR3 DNA sequence: TGCAGTGGGGAGGGACTAGCGGGAGCTAGCACAGATACGCAGTATTTT.